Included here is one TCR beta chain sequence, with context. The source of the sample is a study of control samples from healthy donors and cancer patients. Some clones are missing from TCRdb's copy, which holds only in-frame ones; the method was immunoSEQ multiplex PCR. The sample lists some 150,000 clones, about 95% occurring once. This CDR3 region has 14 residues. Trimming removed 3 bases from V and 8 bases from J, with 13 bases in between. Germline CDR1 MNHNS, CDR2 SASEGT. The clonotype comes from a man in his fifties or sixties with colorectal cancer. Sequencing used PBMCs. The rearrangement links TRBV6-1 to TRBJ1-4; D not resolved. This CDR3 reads CASSEGPMSEKLFF. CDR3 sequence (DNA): TGTGCCAGCAGTGAGGGCCCGATGAGCGAAAAACTGTTTTTT.